The 15 T cell receptor beta chains below all came from one sample that was sequenced in a study of cytomegalovirus exposure and HLA in healthy donors. Both 60 Vbeta primers and 13 Jbeta primers went into the PCR. Clones were sequenced by immunoSEQ multiplex PCR, and TCRdb holds only the in-frame ones, with some missing. The table has around 160,000 clones, 80% to 85% seen once. Sequencing was done on a sample of PBMCs. All receptors come from a human donor in good health.

The chain has TRBV2 and TRBJ2-5; TRBD2 matches at 10 bases. V trimming: 3 bases; J trimming: 1 base; junction bases outside the gene matches: 5. The germline CDR1 and CDR2 sequences are SNHLY and FYNNEI. The CDR3 has 16 residues. Here the CDR3 DNA reads TGTGCCAGCAGTGAGTCGACTAGCGGGTTCCAAGAGACCCAGTACTTC. It is translated as CASSESTSGFQETQYF.

The V call is TRBV18, the J call TRBJ2-5; the D is unclear. Trimming took off 3 bases at V and 3 bases at J, with 8 bases between the two ends. Germline V gene data show CDR1 as KGHSH and CDR2 as LQKENI. The CDR3 is 13 residues long. CDR3 region: CASSPYTEETQYF. CDR3 bases: TGTGCCAGCTCACCGTACACAGAAGAGACCCAGTACTTC.

The chain's CDR3 is CASSDHREGNNEQFF. In DNA form, the CDR3 reads TGTGCCAGCAGCGATCACAGGGAAGGTAACAATGAGCAGTTCTTC. The rearrangement uses TRBV11-3 and TRBJ2-1, with D possibly being TRBD1 (6 bases). Trimming removed 5 bases at V and 5 bases at J, with 16 bases between. Germline lookup yields CDR1 SGHNT and CDR2 YENEEA. The CDR3 is 15 amino acids.

The chain carries TRBV15 and TRBJ1-2; D is unresolved. This CDR3 is built from 13 residues. CDR1 and CDR2 from the germline V gene are LNHNV and YYDKDF (reference sequence). Trimming pared 4 bases from V and 8 bases from J, leaving 14 bases between. The CDR3 region is CATSNERVSGYTF. CDR3 nucleotide sequence: TGTGCCACCAGCAACGAGAGGGTATCGGGCTACACCTTC.

This sequence joins TRBV27 and TRBJ2-2; D unclear. CDR1 and CDR2 (germline): MNHEY, SMNVEV (reference sequence). V was shortened by 5 bases and J by 4 bases, with 11 bases between the two germline ends. The CDR3 is made up of 14 amino acids. The CDR3 region has the DNA TGTGCCAGCAGTCCCAGCGTGGGCACCGGGGAGCTGTTTTTT. Encoded protein: CASSPSVGTGELFF.

The table lists this clone with a count of one. The rearrangement uses TRBV7-3 and TRBJ1-6; tentatively, D is TRBD1 (5 bases). This CDR3 is 14 amino acids long. Germline CDR1 reads SGHTA; CDR2 reads FQGTGA. V was cut by 5 bases and J by 6 bases, with 11 bases left in between. The CDR3 DNA is TGTGCCAGCAGCCGGGGGGATTTTAATTCACCCCTCCACTTT. It encodes CASSRGDFNSPLHF.

This rearrangement joins TRBV25-1 to TRBJ2-5; D is perhaps TRBD2 (6 bases). The germline V gene has CDR1 MGHDK and CDR2 SYGVNS. V lost 8 bases to trimming and J lost 0 bases, with 16 bases between them. The CDR3 length is 15 residues. CDR3 DNA: TGTGCCAGCTCCTATGCCGGGGGAGACCAAGAGACCCAGTACTTC. This gives the protein CASSYAGGDQETQYF. Supplemented by reference TRBV25-1 and TRBJ2-5, the full variable domain reads EADIYQTPRYLVIGTGKKITLECSQTMGHDKMYWYQQDPGMELHLIHYSYGVNSTEKGDLSSESTVSRIRTEHFPLTLESARPSHTSQYLCASSYAGGDQETQYFGPGTRLLVL.

This rearrangement joins TRBV6-5 to TRBJ1-4, with D hard to call. The V end lost 2 bases, the J end lost 10 bases, and 17 bases lay between the germline ends. CDR3 length equals 15 residues. Germline V CDR1 and CDR2: MNHEY, SVGAGI. In nucleotides, the CDR3 is TGTGCCAGCAGTTACACCCGGACTCTTGGTGGAAAACTGTTTTTT. Encoded protein: CASSYTRTLGGKLFF.

This sequence joins TRBV7-2 and TRBJ2-7; 16 nucleotides align to TRBD2. The CDR3 has 17 residues. Germline CDR1 SGHTA, CDR2 FQGNSA. After removal of 2 bases from V and 3 bases from J, the junction contained 4 bases not matched to a gene. In DNA form, the CDR3 reads TGTGCCAGCAGCTTACCTGGGACTAGCGGGGGGGGCTACGAGCAGTACTTC. Protein: CASSLPGTSGGGYEQYF.

The V call is TRBV7-9, the J call TRBJ1-4; 7 bases are a match to TRBD1. J lost 7 bases, V lost 2 bases, and 7 bases had no gene match. The CDR3 length is 15 residues. Germline CDR1 reads SEHNR; CDR2 reads FQNEAQ (reference sequence). CDR3: CASSLQGVPAEKLFF. CDR3 nucleotides: TGTGCCAGCAGCTTACAGGGGGTTCCGGCTGAAAAACTGTTTTTT.

V usage is TRBV7-9 and J usage is TRBJ1-4, with D maybe TRBD1 (6 bases). This CDR3 has 15 amino acids. Per the germline V gene, CDR1 is SEHNR and CDR2 is FQNEAQ (reference sequence). The V gene lost 5 bases and the J gene lost 5 bases, with 15 bases spanning the gap. CDR3 residues: CASSLNRVTNEKLFF. CDR3 nucleotides: TGTGCCAGCAGCCTCAACAGGGTAACAAATGAAAAACTGTTTTTT.

J is TRBJ2-7 and V is TRBV6-6; 8 bases are shared with TRBD2. The V gene end was trimmed by 7 bases and the J gene end by 3 bases; junction bases not matched to a gene: 8. Germline CDR1 and CDR2: MNHNY and SVGAGI (reference sequence). This CDR3 contains 14 residues. The CDR3 loop is CASTRRGANYEQYF. For the CDR3, the DNA is TGTGCCAGCACCCGGCGGGGGGCAAACTACGAGCAGTACTTC.

This sequence joins TRBV5-4 and TRBJ2-1, with D tentatively TRBD1 (6 bases). The CDR3 totals 14 residues. Germline V gene lookup returns CDR1 SGHNT and CDR2 YYREEE (reference sequence). The ends were cut back, 4 bases at V and 7 bases at J, with 15 bases in the middle. The CDR3 sequence: CASSTRTARNEQFF. The CDR3 coding sequence is TGTGCCAGCAGCACCCGGACAGCCCGGAATGAGCAGTTCTTC. Using reference TRBV5-4 and TRBJ2-1 for the parts outside the CDR3, the full variable domain is ETGVTQSPTHLIKTRGQQVTLRCSSQSGHNTVSWYQQALGQGPQFIFQYYREEENGRGNFPPRFSGLQFPNYSSELNVNALELDDSALYLCASSTRTARNEQFFGPGTRLTVL.

The CDR3 is CASSYSTGGGGTEAFF. CDR3 nucleotides: TGTGCCAGCAGTTACTCGACAGGGGGCGGCGGCACTGAAGCTTTCTTT. This chain links TRBV6-5 with TRBJ1-1; TRBD1 matches at 10 bases. This CDR3 contains 16 residues. With 0 bases clipped from V and 4 bases from J, the junction kept 5 bases outside the gene matches. Germline V gives CDR1 MNHEY, CDR2 SVGAGI.

The chain recombines TRBV10-1 with TRBJ1-1; TRBD1 is a possible D gene (6 bases). Per germline, CDR1 WNHNN and CDR2 SYGVQD (reference sequence). This CDR3 region has 13 residues. Trimming removed 6 bases at V and 1 base at J, with 9 bases between. DNA of the CDR3: TGCGCCAGCAGGGGACATTCGAACACTGAAGCTTTCTTT. Translated: CASRGHSNTEAFF.